These 26 T cell receptor beta chains were all obtained from the same sample, sequenced in a study of blood T cell repertoires in COVID-19. Clones were sequenced by immunoSEQ multiplex PCR, and TCRdb holds only the in-frame ones, with some missing. The repertoire consists of 200,000 to 250,000 clones, with about 87% occurring once and the leading ten covering 3% to 4%. Sequencing input: PBMCs or T cells enriched from blood (not recorded which). The source is a woman aged 25-40 years who had been exposed to COVID-19.

The genes are TRBV19 and TRBJ2-7; TRBD2 aligns across 8 bases. Germline assignment: CDR1 LNHDA and CDR2 SQIVND (reference sequence). J was trimmed by 2 bases and V by 1 base; bases with no gene match: 13. This CDR3 is built from 18 residues. The CDR3, as DNA: TGTGCCAGTAGTATAGGCGAGGGGATAGCGGGATCTCCCTACGAGCAGTACTTC. It codes for CASSIGEGIAGSPYEQYF.

This clone occurred once. The V call is TRBV6-5, the J call TRBJ2-7, with a weak D call TRBD1 (6 bases). Germline CDR1 MNHEY, CDR2 SVGAGI. The CDR3 covers 12 residues. V was trimmed by 6 bases and J by 2 bases, leaving 8 bases between them. The CDR3 is CASSGTTYEQYF. The CDR3 DNA sequence: TGTGCCAGCAGCGGGACAACCTACGAGCAGTACTTC.

The rearrangement joins TRBV7-2 to TRBJ2-7; TRBD1 matches at 8 bases. The CDR3 sequence is 15 residues long. The V segment lost 6 bases and the J segment 6 bases; nucleotides outside the gene matches: 13. In germline, CDR1 is SGHTA, CDR2 FQGNSA. The chain's CDR3 is CASSRQGAGGFEQYF. The CDR3 coding sequence is TGTGCCAGCAGTCGCCAAGGGGCAGGGGGCTTCGAGCAGTACTTC.

The rearrangement uses TRBV10-2 and TRBJ1-6; weak D call: TRBD1 (5 bases). This CDR3 is 13 amino acids long. Trimming took off 3 bases at V and 8 bases at J, with 8 bases between the two ends. Germline-derived CDR1 and CDR2 are WSHSY and SAAADI. This chain's CDR3 is CASSDTGDSPLHF. CDR3 nucleotides: TGCGCCAGCAGTGACACAGGAGATTCACCCCTCCACTTT.

This clone was detected once. Its ends do not fully match the called genes, so a read error is possible. The chain couples TRBV6-4 to TRBJ2-1; the match to TRBD2 covers 11 bases. The CDR3 loop spans 19 amino acids. Germline loops: CDR1 MRHNA, CDR2 SNTAGT. CDR3 loop: CASSDSGKGIAGGYPIAVF. The DNA for the CDR3 is TGTGCCAGCAGTGACTCTGGGAAGGGTATAGCGGGAGGGTACCCCATAGCGGTCTTC.

The CDR3 DNA reads as TGCGCCAGCAGCTTGGGGTTCGGGACAGGGGTAGTAGCCAAAAACATTCAGTACTTC. Translation: CASSLGFGTGVVAKNIQYF. The chain joins TRBV5-1 to TRBJ2-4; TRBD1 aligns across 10 bases. With 0 bases clipped from V and 0 bases from J, the junction kept 9 bases outside the gene matches. Germline loops: CDR1 SGHRS, CDR2 YFSETQ. This CDR3 has 19 residues.

This clone came up a few times. The CDR3 DNA sequence: TGTGCCAGCAGCCGCACAGCGGGAGGGCCTAGTGAGCAGTTCTTC. This translates into CASSRTAGGPSEQFF. V usage is TRBV7-6 and J usage is TRBJ2-1, with TRBD2 identical over 10 bases. CDR1 and CDR2 (germline): SGHVS, FNYEAQ. The CDR3 totals 15 residues. V gave up 5 bases and J gave up 9 bases; unmatched junction bases: 10.

This rearrangement joins TRBV28 to TRBJ1-4, with 8 bases lining up with TRBD1. Per germline, CDR1 MDHEN and CDR2 SYDVKM. V was clipped by 8 bases and J by 8 bases; unmatched bases: 7. The CDR3 has 13 residues. For the CDR3, the DNA is TGTGCCAGCTTTCAGGGGGCAGGCGAAAAACTGTTTTTT. It translates to CASFQGAGEKLFF.

Turning to this clone: Other DNA sequences within the sample encode an identical CDR3. The rearrangement uses TRBV27 and TRBJ1-5, with D maybe TRBD1 (6 bases). Trimming took 6 bases from V and 6 from J, leaving 15 bases between them. Germline CDR1 is MNHEY and CDR2 is SMNVEV (reference sequence). This CDR3 has 14 residues. The CDR3 region is CASSFRGSGQPQHF. The CDR3 DNA reads TGTGCCAGCAGCTTCAGGGGTTCAGGTCAGCCCCAGCATTTT.

J is TRBJ2-2 and V is TRBV2; maybe TRBD2 (5 bases). The CDR3 sequence is 14 residues long. The germline V gene has CDR1 SNHLY and CDR2 FYNNEI. Trimming shortened V by 5 bases and J by 0 bases, and 7 bases separated the two germline ends. CDR3 loop: CASSTGTNTGELFF. The DNA of the CDR3 is TGTGCCAGCAGTACCGGGACGAACACCGGGGAGCTGTTTTTT.

The rearrangement links TRBV3-1 (or the pseudogene TRBV3-2) to TRBJ2-1, with 12 positions matching TRBD2. With 7 bases clipped from V and 4 bases from J, the junction kept 2 bases outside the gene matches. CDR1 is LGHDT, CDR2 YNNKEL, per germline (reference sequence). The CDR3 runs 14 residues. CDR3 coding DNA: TGTGCCAGCACGACTAGCGGGGGTTACAATGAGCAGTTCTTC. As protein: CASTTSGGYNEQFF.

V is TRBV24-1 and J is TRBJ1-1; TRBD1 agrees at 7 bases. Germline V gene lookup returns CDR1 KGHDR and CDR2 SFDVKD. Losses at the gene ends were 2 bases for V and 0 bases for J; bases not matched to a gene: 17. The CDR3 is 20 amino acids. The CDR3 DNA reads TGTGCCACCAGTGATTATTTACTTGATAAAGGGGGCCCCTTGAACACTGAAGCTTTCTTT. Translating it yields CATSDYLLDKGGPLNTEAFF.

The V gene is TRBV28, the J gene TRBJ2-1; 12 positions match TRBD1. Germline V gives CDR1 MDHEN, CDR2 SYDVKM. This CDR3 is built from 16 residues. Losses at the gene ends were 5 bases for V and 2 bases for J; bases not matched to a gene: 4. CDR3 DNA sequence: TGTGCCAGCAGTACGGGGACAGGGGGCCCCTACAATGAGCAGTTCTTC. Translating gives CASSTGTGGPYNEQFF.

This clone was observed once. The CDR3, as DNA: TGTGCCTGGACTGAGATAGCAATGAGAACAGATACGCAGTATTTT. Amino acids: CAWTEIAMRTDTQYF. This chain joins TRBV30 and TRBJ2-3; D is unresolved. Germline lookup yields CDR1 GTSNPN and CDR2 SVGIG (reference sequence). V was trimmed by 4 bases and J by 3 bases, leaving 17 bases between them. The CDR3 is 15 amino acids. The variable domain in full, completed from reference TRBV30 and TRBJ2-3, reads SQTIHQWPATLVQPVGSPLSLECTVEGTSNPNLYWYRQAAGRGLQLLFYSVGIGQISSEVPQNLSASRPQDRQFILSSKKLLLSDSGFYLCAWTEIAMRTDTQYFGPGTRLTVL.

The V and J genes are TRBV6-5 and TRBJ2-5, with 11 bases that match TRBD2. Germline CDR1 reads MNHEY; CDR2 reads SVGAGI. The V gene end was trimmed by 5 bases and the J gene end by 5 bases; junction bases not matched to a gene: 7. The CDR3 consists of 15 residues. The CDR3 region has the DNA TGTGCCAGCAGTAATAGCGGGAGGGCTGGGGAGACCCAGTACTTC. Protein sequence: CASSNSGRAGETQYF.

The V call is TRBV12-2, the J call TRBJ1-2; TRBD1 is taken as the D call from the table, unchecked against the DNA. TRBV12-2 is a documented pseudogene. The CDR3 covers 14 residues. The CDR3 DNA sequence: TGTGCAAGTCGCTTAGTGCAGGGCGACTATGGCTACACCTTC. It encodes CASRLVQGDYGYTF.

V gene TRBV2 combines with J gene TRBJ2-3; 10 bases align to TRBD1. This CDR3 region has 16 residues. With V trimmed by 5 bases and J by 0 bases, 5 bases remained unmatched. Germline values: CDR1 SNHLY, CDR2 FYNNEI. The DNA for the CDR3 is TGTGCCAGCAGTAGCCGGGACAGGGGTAGCACAGATACGCAGTATTTT. Its translation: CASSSRDRGSTDTQYF.

This clone appeared a single time. The chain uses TRBV6-6 and TRBJ2-7, with 11 bases fitting TRBD2. Germline trimming cut 10 bases from V and 0 bases from J; bases unmatched to any gene: 5. The germline CDR1 and CDR2 sequences are MNHNY and SVGAGI (reference sequence). The CDR3 runs 14 residues. The CDR3 DNA reads as TGTGCCACTTCGACTAGCGGGATCTCCTACGAGCAGTACTTC. Encoded protein: CATSTSGISYEQYF.

This chain joins TRBV30 and TRBJ1-6; D is possibly TRBD1 (5 bases). V was clipped by 2 bases and J by 8 bases, with 22 bases between them. CDR3 size: 17 residues. Germline assignment: CDR1 GTSNPN and CDR2 SVGIG (reference sequence). The DNA for the CDR3 is TGTGCCTGGAGTTTCTCTGTATGGGGCGGGAGTTATTCACCCCTCCACTTT. Amino acid sequence: CAWSFSVWGGSYSPLHF.

This chain connects TRBV30 to TRBJ2-7; D is unclear. The length of the CDR3 is 12 residues. Germline V gives CDR1 GTSNPN, CDR2 SVGIG (reference sequence). Between the trimmed V and J ends, which lost 0 bases and 3 bases, there was a span of 6 bases. This CDR3 is CAWSVAVYEQYF. The DNA for the CDR3 is TGTGCCTGGAGTGTGGCAGTCTACGAGCAGTACTTC.

This chain connects TRBV5-1 to TRBJ2-2, with no clear D. Trimming took off 1 base at V and 0 bases at J, with 4 bases between the two ends. This CDR3 is 14 amino acids long. CDR1 is SGHRS and CDR2 is YFSETQ in the germline V gene. The CDR3 spells CASSLTSNTGELFF. The CDR3 nucleotides read TGCGCCAGCAGCTTGACATCGAACACCGGGGAGCTGTTTTTT.

The chain uses TRBV18 and TRBJ1-4, with D possibly matching TRBD1 (5 bases). Trimming took off 1 base at V and 1 base at J, with 16 bases between the two ends. The CDR3 spans 18 residues. Per the germline V gene, CDR1 is KGHSH and CDR2 is LQKENI. In nucleotides, the CDR3 is TGTGCCAGCTCACCACAGTCGGGGTACGGGGGAACTAATGAAAAACTGTTTTTT. It specifies CASSPQSGYGGTNEKLFF.

The V call is TRBV19, the J call TRBJ2-5, with 8 positions matching TRBD1. Germline V gene sequence: CDR1 LNHDA, CDR2 SQIVND (reference sequence). The V and J ends lost 3 bases and 5 bases, in that order; junction bases with no gene match: 17. This CDR3 contains 18 residues. The DNA for the CDR3 is TGTGCCAGTAGTATGGCGGCGCCAGGGGGCGTGGGTGGTGAGACCCAGTACTTC. Protein: CASSMAAPGGVGGETQYF.

The genes are TRBV4-1 and TRBJ2-3; TRBD2 is a possible D gene (5 bases). V gave up 4 bases and J gave up 2 bases, with 13 bases separating them. The germline V gene encodes CDR1 MGHRA and CDR2 YSYEKL. The CDR3 sequence is 15 residues long. The CDR3 DNA is TGCGCCAGCAGCCTATCACCGGGATTCACAGATACGCAGTATTTT. It encodes CASSLSPGFTDTQYF.

This rearrangement joins TRBV28 to TRBJ1-2, with 8 bases identical to TRBD1. The V gene's germline CDR1 is MDHEN and CDR2 SYDVKM. J lost 2 bases, V lost 5 bases, and 7 bases had no gene match. CDR3 length equals 15 residues. The chain's CDR3 is CASSGSGQGNYGYTF. DNA for the CDR3: TGTGCCAGCAGTGGATCTGGACAGGGCAACTATGGCTACACCTTC.

This sequence joins TRBV3-1 (or the pseudogene TRBV3-2) and TRBJ1-1; TRBD1 agrees at 7 bases. The CDR3 covers 14 residues. The germline CDR1 and CDR2 sequences are LGHDT and YNNKEL (reference sequence). The V segment lost 5 bases and the J segment 0 bases; nucleotides outside the gene matches: 3. This CDR3 reads CASSSGQLNTEAFF. CDR3 bases: TGTGCCAGCAGCTCGGGACAGTTGAACACTGAAGCTTTCTTT.